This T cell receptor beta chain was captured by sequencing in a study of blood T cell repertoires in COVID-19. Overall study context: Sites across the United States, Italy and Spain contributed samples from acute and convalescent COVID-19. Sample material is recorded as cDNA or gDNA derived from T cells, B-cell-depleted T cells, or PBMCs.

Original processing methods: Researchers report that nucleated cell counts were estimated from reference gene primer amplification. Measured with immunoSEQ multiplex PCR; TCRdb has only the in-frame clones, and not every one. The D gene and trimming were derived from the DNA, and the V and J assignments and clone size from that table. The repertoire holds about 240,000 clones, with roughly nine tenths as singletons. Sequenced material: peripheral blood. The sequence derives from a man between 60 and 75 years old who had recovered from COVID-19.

DNA of the CDR3: TGCGCCAGCAGCACCGGACAGGGTAACTATGGCTACACCTTC. Translating it yields CASSTGQGNYGYTF. This rearrangement joins TRBV5-1 to TRBJ1-2; 8 bases line up with TRBD1. Germline V CDR1 and CDR2: SGHRS, YFSETQ. Trimming took 4 bases from V and 1 from J; bases not matched to a gene: 3. CDR3 length: 14 residues.